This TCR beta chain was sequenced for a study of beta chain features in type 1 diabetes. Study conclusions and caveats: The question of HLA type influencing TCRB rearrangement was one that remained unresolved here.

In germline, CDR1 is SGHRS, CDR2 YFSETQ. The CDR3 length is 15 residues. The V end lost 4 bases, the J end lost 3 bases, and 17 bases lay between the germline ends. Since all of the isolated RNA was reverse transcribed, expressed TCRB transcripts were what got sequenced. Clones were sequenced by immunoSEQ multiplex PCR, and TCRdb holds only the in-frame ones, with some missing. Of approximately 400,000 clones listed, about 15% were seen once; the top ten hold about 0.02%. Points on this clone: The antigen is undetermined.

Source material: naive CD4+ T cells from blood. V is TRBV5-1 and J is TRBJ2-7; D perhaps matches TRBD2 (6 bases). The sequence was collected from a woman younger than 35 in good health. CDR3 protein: CASSPMTSKIYEQYF. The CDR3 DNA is TGCGCCAGCAGCCCAATGACTAGTAAGATCTACGAGCAGTACTTC.